Included here is one TCR beta chain sequence, with context. This clonotype was counted a few times. Its antigen is currently not known. Per-nucleotide qualities are absent, and no much larger clonotype sits a single base away. This specimen comes from a study of glioma-infiltrating T cells (TCRdb year 2016). At the level of the whole study: Low-grade gliomas were represented by WHO grade II oligodendrogliomas or astrocytomas, and glioblastomas were represented by WHO grade IV tumors that were sampled at initial rather than recurrent diagnosis. Before surgery, glioma patients were given dexamethasone for six or fewer days. Blood libraries targeted about 4- to 11-fold sequencing coverage of roughly 1 million peripheral T cells. Glioma tissue, non-neoplastic brain tissue and matched peripheral blood mononuclear cells were used as sources from which TCR alpha- and beta-chain repertoires were sequenced. To measure divergence between tissue and blood T-cell populations, each tissue-infiltrating repertoire was compared with the peripheral blood repertoire of the same patient. The paired cohort comprised three low-grade glioma patients, eight primary glioblastoma patients and three non-glioma patients contributing non-neoplastic brain tissue.

Broad study findings and their caveats: Tissue and blood shared very few CDR3 sequences, a result attributed to high CDR3 diversity and limited sampling. Patients with low tissue-blood divergence were marked by a signature set of shared blood CDR3 motifs, and this signature set was depleted in highly divergent patients. Group comparisons were based on small numbers of patients: three non-neoplastic, three low-grade glioma and about 8 glioblastoma patients. In non-neoplastic patients, VJ-independent divergence between tissue and blood fell below expectation, whereas in all gliomas, and especially in low-grade gliomas, the divergence rose above expectation.

V trim: 6 bases; J trim: 4 bases; unmatched bases: 4. Including cysteine and phenylalanine, the CDR3 has 15 amino acids. Of the read, only the CDR3 DNA is kept; its 45 bases are in frame from base 1. CDR1 MDHEN and CDR2 SYDVKM were looked up in the germline V gene. Surgical brain or tumor specimens were cryofrozen in liquid nitrogen immediately after resection, and peripheral blood cells were collected concurrently. The iRepertoire nested amplicon-rescue multiplex PCR (arm-PCR) platform was used to amplify TCR alpha and beta CDR3 regions from RNA. For one-step reverse transcription and amplification, about 100-450 ng of tissue mRNA or PBMC total RNA was used as input. After bead purification, a secondary multiplex PCR added Illumina adapters, and libraries were gel-purified between 200 and 400 bp. Demultiplexing relied on internal 6-nucleotide barcodes carried by the libraries. Sequencing of the libraries was done on an Illumina MiSeq using 2x220 or 2x250 nucleotide paired-end reads. In the source study's methods: Paired reads were merged using FLASH 1.2.11 and were aligned to the GRCh37 human genome using BWA-MEM, after which TRA and TRB reads were extracted. V and J assignment used an IMGT-derived reference of cassette sequences and CDR3 motifs that included pseudogenes. Reads were translated in three frames, and productive CDR3s were defined by a C…FGXG motif without stop codons. Unique combinations of V-J cassette pair and CDR3 amino acid sequence were defined as clonotypes. Reads were filtered by Hamming distance, thresholded by each sample's sequence error rate in mapped regions. In-frame beta chains were kept once TCRdb had trimmed the public reads at Q25 with fastp and called clones with MiXCR. Records with the same CDR3 protein are collapsed into one entry carrying the most frequent genes and DNA. These V and J calls rely on TCRdb rather than the paper's analysis. Recorded for this sample are a few hundred thousand distinct CDR3 sequences; around 38% of them occurred a single time. Around 13% of the sample comes from the top ten.

Rearrangement joined TRBV28 to TRBJ2-1; 12 of the junction bases match TRBD2. This TCR was recovered from a human donor with low-grade glioma or glioblastoma, undergoing nonglioma brain surgery, or in good health (not recorded which). The sample taken for sequencing was glioma tissue, nonneoplastic brain tissue, or PBMCs (not recorded which). The DNA is TGTGCCAGCAGCAAGGGACTAGCGGGTTACAATGAGCAGTTCTTC. Translated, this is CASSKGLAGYNEQFF.